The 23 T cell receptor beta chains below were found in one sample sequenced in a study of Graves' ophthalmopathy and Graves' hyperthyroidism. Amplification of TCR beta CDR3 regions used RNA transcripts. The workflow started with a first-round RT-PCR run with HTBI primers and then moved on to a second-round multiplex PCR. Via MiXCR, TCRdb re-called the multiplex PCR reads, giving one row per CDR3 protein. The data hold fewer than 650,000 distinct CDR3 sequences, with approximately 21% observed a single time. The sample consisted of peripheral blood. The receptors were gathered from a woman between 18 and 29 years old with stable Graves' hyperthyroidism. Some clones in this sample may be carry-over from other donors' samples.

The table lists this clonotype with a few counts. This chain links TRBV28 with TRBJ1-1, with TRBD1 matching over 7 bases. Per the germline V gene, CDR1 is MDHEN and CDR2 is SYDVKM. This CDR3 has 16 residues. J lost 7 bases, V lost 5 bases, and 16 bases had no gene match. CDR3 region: CASSPYRQGVNDEAFF. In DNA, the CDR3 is TGTGCCAGCAGTCCCTACCGACAGGGTGTTAATGATGAAGCTTTCTTT.

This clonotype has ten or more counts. This CDR3 reads CASHRASGGVRNQPQHF. The CDR3 nucleotides read TGTGCCAGCCATAGGGCGAGCGGGGGAGTACGCAATCAGCCCCAGCATTTT. This chain connects TRBV6-1 to TRBJ1-5; possibly TRBD1 for D (5 bases). Trimming removed 8 bases at V and 2 bases at J, with 22 bases between. The germline CDR1 and CDR2 sequences are MNHNS and SASEGT. This CDR3 has 17 residues.

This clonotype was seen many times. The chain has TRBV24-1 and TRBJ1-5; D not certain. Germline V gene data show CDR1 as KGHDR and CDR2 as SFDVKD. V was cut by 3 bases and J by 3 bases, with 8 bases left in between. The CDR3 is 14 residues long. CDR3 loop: CATSDPGNNQPQHF. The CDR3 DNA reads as TGTGCCACCAGTGATCCCGGAAACAATCAGCCCCAGCATTTT.

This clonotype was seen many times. Here the CDR3 reads CAWSVRRPVSYEQYF. The CDR3 DNA follows: TGTGCCTGGAGTGTACGTCGCCCGGTCTCCTACGAGCAGTACTTC. The chain employs TRBV30 and TRBJ2-7; D is undetermined. The CDR3 has 15 residues. Germline values: CDR1 GTSNPN, CDR2 SVGIG (reference sequence). The V end was cut by 0 bases, the J end by 0 bases, with 12 bases between.

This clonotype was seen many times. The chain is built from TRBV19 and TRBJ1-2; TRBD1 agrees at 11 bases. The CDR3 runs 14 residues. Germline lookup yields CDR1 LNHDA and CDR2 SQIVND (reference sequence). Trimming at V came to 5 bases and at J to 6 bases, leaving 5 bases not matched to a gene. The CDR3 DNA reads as TGTGCCAGTAGTTGGACAGGGGGCGCGGATGGCTACACCTTC. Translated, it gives CASSWTGGADGYTF.

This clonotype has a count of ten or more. The CDR3 nucleotides are TGTGCCAGCAGCGAAAGGACAGGAAACCTATATGGCTACACCTTC. Encoded protein: CASSERTGNLYGYTF. The chain combines TRBV2 with TRBJ1-2; TRBD1 matches at 7 bases. V dropped 6 bases and J dropped 5; count of bases not matched to a gene: 12. The CDR3 is 15 residues long. Germline CDR1 SNHLY, CDR2 FYNNEI.

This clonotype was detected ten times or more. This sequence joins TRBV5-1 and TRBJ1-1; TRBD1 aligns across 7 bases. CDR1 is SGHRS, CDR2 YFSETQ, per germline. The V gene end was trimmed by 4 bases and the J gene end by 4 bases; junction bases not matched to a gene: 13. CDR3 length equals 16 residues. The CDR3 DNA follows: TGCGCCAGCAGCAATGAACAGGGGCCAGGCACCACTGAAGCTTTCTTT. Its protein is CASSNEQGPGTTEAFF.

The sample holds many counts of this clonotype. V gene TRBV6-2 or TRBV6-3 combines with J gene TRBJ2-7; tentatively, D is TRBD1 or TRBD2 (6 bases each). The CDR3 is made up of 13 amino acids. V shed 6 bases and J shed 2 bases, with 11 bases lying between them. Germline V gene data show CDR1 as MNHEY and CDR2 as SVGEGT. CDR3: CASSNREAYEQYF. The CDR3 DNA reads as TGTGCCAGCAGCAACAGGGAGGCCTACGAGCAGTACTTC.

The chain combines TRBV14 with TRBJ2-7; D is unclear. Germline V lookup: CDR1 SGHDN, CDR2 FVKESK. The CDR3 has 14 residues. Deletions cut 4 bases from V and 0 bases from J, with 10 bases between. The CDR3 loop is CASSRTMSSYEQYF. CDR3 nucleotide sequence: TGTGCCAGCAGCCGGACGATGAGCTCCTACGAGCAGTACTTC.

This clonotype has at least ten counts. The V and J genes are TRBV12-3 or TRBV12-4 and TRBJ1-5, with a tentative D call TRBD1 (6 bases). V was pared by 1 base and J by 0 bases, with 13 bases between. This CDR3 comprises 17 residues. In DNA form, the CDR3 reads TGTGCCAGCAGTTTAGAAGGGGGTTGGGATAGCAATCAGCCCCAGCATTTT. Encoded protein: CASSLEGGWDSNQPQHF.

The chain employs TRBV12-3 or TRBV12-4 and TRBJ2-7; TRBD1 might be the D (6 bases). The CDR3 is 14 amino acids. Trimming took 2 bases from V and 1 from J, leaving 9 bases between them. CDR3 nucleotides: TGTGCCAGCAGTTTACAGGGGCAATCCTACGAGCAGTACTTC. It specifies CASSLQGQSYEQYF.

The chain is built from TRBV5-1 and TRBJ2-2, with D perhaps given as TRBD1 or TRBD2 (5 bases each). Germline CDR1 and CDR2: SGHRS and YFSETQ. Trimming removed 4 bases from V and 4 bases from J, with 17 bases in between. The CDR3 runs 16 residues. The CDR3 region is CASSTGRRSITGELFF. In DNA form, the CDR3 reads TGCGCCAGCAGCACGGGACGTAGATCGATCACCGGGGAGCTGTTTTTT.

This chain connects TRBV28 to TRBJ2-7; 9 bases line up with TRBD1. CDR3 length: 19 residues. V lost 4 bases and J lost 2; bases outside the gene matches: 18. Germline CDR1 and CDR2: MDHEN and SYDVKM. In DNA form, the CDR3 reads TGTGCCAGCAGTTCGCGTTCTTCGGACAGGGGAGGGATTACCTACGAGCAGTACTTC. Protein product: CASSSRSSDRGGITYEQYF.

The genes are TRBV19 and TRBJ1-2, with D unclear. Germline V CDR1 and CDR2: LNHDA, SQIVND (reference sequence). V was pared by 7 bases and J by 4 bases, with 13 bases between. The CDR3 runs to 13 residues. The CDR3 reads CASTARTGYGYTF. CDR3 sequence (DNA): TGTGCCAGTACCGCACGGACCGGCTATGGCTACACCTTC. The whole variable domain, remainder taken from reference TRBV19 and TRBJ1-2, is DGGITQSPKYLFRKEGQNVTLSCEQNLNHDAMYWYRQDPGQGLRLIYYSQIVNDFQKGDIAEGYSVSREKKESFPLTVTSAQKNPTAFYLCASTARTGYGYTFGSGTRLTVV.

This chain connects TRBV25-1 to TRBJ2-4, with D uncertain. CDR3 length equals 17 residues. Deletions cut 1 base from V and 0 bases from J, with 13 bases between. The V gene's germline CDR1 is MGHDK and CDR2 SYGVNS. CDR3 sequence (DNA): TGTGCCAGCAGTGAATCTAGTCAGATACTAGCCAAAAACATTCAGTACTTC. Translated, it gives CASSESSQILAKNIQYF.

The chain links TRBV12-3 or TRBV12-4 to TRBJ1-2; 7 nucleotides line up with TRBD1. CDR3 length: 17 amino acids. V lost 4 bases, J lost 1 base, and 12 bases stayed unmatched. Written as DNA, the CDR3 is TGTGCCAGCAGTTACCCCGGGACAGATACCTATAACTATGGCTACACCTTC. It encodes CASSYPGTDTYNYGYTF.

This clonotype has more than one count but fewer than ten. The CDR3, as DNA: TGTGCCAGCAGCTCTAGTACTAGCGGGCATAACACCGGGGAGCTGTTTTTT. Translated, it gives CASSSSTSGHNTGELFF. V and J are TRBV11-1 and TRBJ2-2; TRBD2 matches at 9 bases. Germline V gene data show CDR1 as SGHAT and CDR2 as FQDESV (reference sequence). There are 17 residues in the CDR3. The trim removed 4 bases at V and 2 bases at J, leaving 8 bases unmatched.

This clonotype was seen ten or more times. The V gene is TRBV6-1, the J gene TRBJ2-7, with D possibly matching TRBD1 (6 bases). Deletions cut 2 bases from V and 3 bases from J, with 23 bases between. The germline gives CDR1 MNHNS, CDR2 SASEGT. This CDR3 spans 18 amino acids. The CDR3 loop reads CASSEFEEVVQGLYEQYF. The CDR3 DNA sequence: TGTGCCAGCAGTGAATTTGAAGAAGTTGTACAGGGCCTCTACGAGCAGTACTTC.

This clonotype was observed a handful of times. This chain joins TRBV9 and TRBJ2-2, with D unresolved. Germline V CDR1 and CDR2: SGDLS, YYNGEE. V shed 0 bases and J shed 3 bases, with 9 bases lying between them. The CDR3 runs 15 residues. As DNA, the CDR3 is TGTGCCAGCAGCGTAGATGCACAGTACACCGGGGAGCTGTTTTTT. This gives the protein CASSVDAQYTGELFF.

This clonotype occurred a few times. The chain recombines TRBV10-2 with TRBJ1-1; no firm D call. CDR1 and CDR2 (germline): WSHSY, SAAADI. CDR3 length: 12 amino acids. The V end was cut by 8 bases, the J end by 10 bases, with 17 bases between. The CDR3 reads CASDLGSKGAFF. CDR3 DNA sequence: TGCGCCAGCGACTTGGGGTCGAAGGGAGCTTTCTTT.

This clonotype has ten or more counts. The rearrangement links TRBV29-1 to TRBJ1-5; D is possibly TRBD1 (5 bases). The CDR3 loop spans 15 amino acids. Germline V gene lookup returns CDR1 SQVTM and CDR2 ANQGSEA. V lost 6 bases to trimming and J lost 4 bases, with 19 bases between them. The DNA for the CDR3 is TGCAGCGTGACTTCAGGCAGGGAGGGAAATCAGCCCCAGCATTTT. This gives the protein CSVTSGREGNQPQHF.

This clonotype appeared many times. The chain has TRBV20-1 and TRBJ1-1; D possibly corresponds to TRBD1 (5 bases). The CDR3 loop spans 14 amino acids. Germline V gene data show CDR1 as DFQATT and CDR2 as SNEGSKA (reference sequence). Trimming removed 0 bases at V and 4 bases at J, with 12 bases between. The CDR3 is CSARETARATEAFF. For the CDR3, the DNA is TGCAGTGCTAGAGAGACAGCCCGGGCCACTGAAGCTTTCTTT.

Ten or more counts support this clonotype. Here the CDR3 DNA reads TGTGCCATCAGTGAGTCGACTAGCGGGGGATTGTCCTACAATGAGCAGTTCTTC. Amino acids: CAISESTSGGLSYNEQFF. The chain uses TRBV10-3 and TRBJ2-1, with 12 bases lining up with TRBD2. CDR1 is ENHRY, CDR2 SYGVKD, per germline. Trimming at V came to 0 bases and at J to 1 base, leaving 4 bases not matched to a gene. This CDR3 comprises 18 residues.